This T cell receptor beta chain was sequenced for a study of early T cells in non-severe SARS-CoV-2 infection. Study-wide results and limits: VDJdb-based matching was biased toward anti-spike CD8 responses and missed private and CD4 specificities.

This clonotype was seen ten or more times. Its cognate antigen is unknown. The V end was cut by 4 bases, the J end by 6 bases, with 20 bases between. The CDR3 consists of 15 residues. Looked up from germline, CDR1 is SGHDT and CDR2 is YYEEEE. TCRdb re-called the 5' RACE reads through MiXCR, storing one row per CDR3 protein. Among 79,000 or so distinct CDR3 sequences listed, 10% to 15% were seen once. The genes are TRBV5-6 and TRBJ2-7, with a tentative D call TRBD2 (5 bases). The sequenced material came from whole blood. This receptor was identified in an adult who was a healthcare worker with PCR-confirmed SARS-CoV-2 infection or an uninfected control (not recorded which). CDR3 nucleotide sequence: TGTGCCAGCAGCCCGAGGGCACGAGACGTGCCCGAGCAGTACTTC. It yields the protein CASSPRARDVPEQYF. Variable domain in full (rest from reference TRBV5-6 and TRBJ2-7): DAGVTQSPTHLIKTRGQQVTLRCSPKSGHDTVSWYQQALGQGPQFIFQYYEEEERQRGNFPDRFSGHQFPNYSSELNVNALLLGDSALYLCASSPRARDVPEQYFGPGTRLTVT.